The clone carrying this T cell receptor (beta chain) was seen at least ten times. Antigen specificity is unknown. A single record per CDR3 protein comes from TCRdb applying MiXCR to the RT-PCR reads. Of roughly 700,000 distinct CDR3 sequences in the sample, about 14% were seen once. The source of the sample is a study of response to subunit inactivated influenza vaccine. Study observations and caveats: Few additional T cells are recruited per seasonal influenza vaccination, authors suggested.

The V gene's germline CDR1 is ENHRY and CDR2 SYGVKD. Trimming pared 0 bases from V and 10 bases from J, leaving 4 bases between. This CDR3 has 11 amino acids. The clonotype comes from a middle-aged man who received an inactivated influenza vaccine. The sample in question was PBMCs from blood, obtained around 15 days before vaccination. The chain couples TRBV10-3 to TRBJ2-1, with D unresolved. For the CDR3, the DNA is TGTGCCATCAGTGAGTCGTGGGAGCAGTTCTTC. Amino acid sequence: CAISESWEQFF.